This T cell receptor (beta chain) is from a study of CD8+CD57+ T cells in acquired aplastic anemia (dated by TCRdb to about 2018). About the full investigation: DNA extracted from sorted CD4+ and CD8+ cells had a mean of approximately 3.5 ug, with a range of roughly 0.19 to 27.4 ug. Results the study describes overall, beyond this receptor: No significant difference in CD8+ Simpson's diversity was found between patients and healthy controls (P=0.060). Approximately 27 CD8+ CDR3 sequences were found in both patients and controls but appeared to be highly expressed in patients and within the immunodominant clones of the patients.

This clonotype was found a few times. Its antigen is unknown. One base away there is no much larger clone; base qualities are not given. The study deep-sequenced TCR repertoires of sorted CD4+ and CD8+ blood T cells from severe aplastic anemia patients and healthy subjects. Ficoll-Paque density gradient centrifugation was used to isolate peripheral blood mononuclear cells. Before DNA was extracted, CD4+ and CD8+ T cells were sorted using either FACS or magnetic beads. Taken from the germline V gene, the CDR1 and CDR2 loops are SQVTM and ANQGSEA. From its cysteine to its phenylalanine, the CDR3 spans 15 amino acids. Of the read, only the CDR3 DNA is kept; its 45 bases are in frame from base 1. V trim: 3 bases; J trim: 4 bases; unmatched bases: 9. TCR beta VDJ combination and CDR3 sequence profiling used genomic DNA as the template. An Illumina HiSeq 2000 was used for TCR repertoire sequencing. Concerning the study's data processing: Repertoires were assessed using TRBV/TRBJ rearrangement plots, CDR3 size and DJ length profiles, and Simpson's diversity index. The most abundant DNA sequence in the deep sequencing data was defined as the immunodominant clone. CDR3 amino acid sequences were checked for sharing across subjects and were also compared against the VDJdb database and published repertoires. TCRdb handled the public reads itself, with Q25 trimming in fastp and clone calling in MiXCR, and kept productive beta chains. Here each entry gathers all rows of one CDR3 protein and keeps the most common genes and DNA. Clone size and V and J calls follow TCRdb, not the original study. This sample lists about 190,000 distinct CDR3 sequences; around 65% were detected once. The top ten clones comprise around 42% of the sample.

This receptor chain uses TRBV29-1 and TRBJ1-1; TRBD1 matches 9 bases in the middle. The TCR comes from a human donor with severe aplastic anemia or a healthy control (not recorded which). The sample consisted of sorted CD4+, CD8+, or CD8+CD57+ T cells (not recorded which) from PBMCs. The CDR3 region has the sequence CSVDTEGQGATEAFF. The DNA sequence is given as TGCAGCGTTGACACGGAGGGACAGGGCGCCACTGAAGCTTTCTTT.